The 4 T cell receptor beta chains listed next were all sequenced from one sample in a study of cytomegalovirus exposure and HLA in healthy donors. Amplification used 60 Vbeta primers and 13 Jbeta primers. Using immunoSEQ multiplex PCR, the repertoire was profiled, and TCRdb retains in-frame clones only, with some absent. The sample shows some 140,000 clones, roughly 79% of them seen only once. The specimen was PBMCs. Receptors were obtained from a woman aged 40-49 years in good health and CMV-seronegative.

This clone was seen more than once but under ten times. The V call is TRBV6-6, the J call TRBJ2-7, with 12 bases identical to TRBD1. The CDR3 contains 14 residues. With 5 bases clipped from V and 5 bases from J, the junction kept 4 bases outside the gene matches. Germline V gives CDR1 MNHNY, CDR2 SVGAGI (reference sequence). CDR3 in DNA: TGTGCCAGCAGTACCGGGACAGGGGGCCACGAGCAGTACTTC. Translating gives CASSTGTGGHEQYF.

V gene TRBV2 combines with J gene TRBJ2-7, with D unresolved. Looked up from germline, CDR1 is SNHLY and CDR2 is FYNNEI. V was clipped by 3 bases and J by 3 bases, with 9 bases between them. This CDR3 region has 13 residues. The CDR3 sequence is CASSDMVYYEQYF. For the CDR3, the DNA is TGTGCCAGCAGTGATATGGTCTACTACGAGCAGTACTTC.

The V call is TRBV5-1, the J call TRBJ2-1; D may be TRBD1 (6 bases). This CDR3 region has 15 residues. Per germline, CDR1 SGHRS and CDR2 YFSETQ. The V gene lost 1 base and the J gene lost 3 bases, with 11 bases spanning the gap. CDR3 loop: CASSLSTGNYNEQFF. The CDR3 DNA follows: TGCGCCAGCAGCTTGAGTACAGGGAACTACAATGAGCAGTTCTTC.

The genes are TRBV23-1 and TRBJ2-7; 7 bases are a match to TRBD1. TRBV23-1 carries the ORF label, with uncertain function. The CDR3 runs to 17 residues. J was trimmed by 2 bases and V by 0 bases; bases with no gene match: 10. The CDR3 DNA sequence: TGCGCCAGCAGTCAATCGAAAGGGACAGTGGGGACCTACGAGCAGTACTTC. It codes for CASSQSKGTVGTYEQYF.